This is a list of T cell receptor beta chains from one sample in a study of blood T cell repertoires in COVID-19. Using immunoSEQ multiplex PCR, the repertoire was profiled, and TCRdb retains in-frame clones only, with some absent. The sample holds just over 80,000 clones, 75% to 90% seen once. Sequencing input: PBMCs or T cells enriched from blood (not recorded which). All receptors come from a woman between 50 and 59 years old with acute COVID-19. The conserved cysteine and the conserved F or W are not part of the CDR3 here.

V gene: TRBV5-1; CDR3 length: 13; J gene: TRBJ2-7; CDR3 protein: ASSLGQGSSYEQY
V gene: TRBV18; CDR3 length: 15; J gene: TRBJ2-6; CDR3 protein: ASSPKGGLGGANVLT
V gene: TRBV9; CDR3 length: 13; J gene: TRBJ1-4; CDR3 protein: ASSVGHGSNEKLF
V gene: TRBV14; CDR3 length: 13; J gene: TRBJ1-2; CDR3 protein: ASSQGLGTPGGYT
V gene: TRBV27; CDR3 length: 13; J gene: TRBJ1-2; CDR3 protein: ASSLAQGGNYGYT
V gene: TRBV6-1; CDR3 length: 14; J gene: TRBJ1-1; CDR3 protein: ASSDGFRGRSTEAF
V gene: TRBV9; CDR3 length: 14; J gene: TRBJ2-5; CDR3 protein: ASSVGVAGEQETQY
V gene: TRBV24-1; CDR3 length: 14; J gene: TRBJ1-5; CDR3 protein: ATYRQGWIGNQPQH
V gene: TRBV19; CDR3 length: 11; J gene: TRBJ1-1; CDR3 protein: ASSTDRDTEAF
V gene: TRBV7-3; CDR3 length: 11; J gene: TRBJ1-2; CDR3 protein: ASSPGQAYGYT
V gene: TRBV5-1; CDR3 length: 14; J gene: TRBJ2-2; CDR3 protein: ASSLEGDTNTGELF
V gene: TRBV7-6; CDR3 length: 15; J gene: TRBJ1-3; CDR3 protein: ASSPSTGARTGNTIY
V gene: TRBV19; CDR3 length: 13; J gene: TRBJ1-4; CDR3 protein: ASSESVGPNEKLF
V gene: TRBV2; CDR3 length: 14; J gene: TRBJ1-2; CDR3 protein: ASSEEIRQTNYGYT
V gene: TRBV30; CDR3 length: 10; J gene: TRBJ2-2; CDR3 protein: AWSQGTGELF
V gene: TRBV18; CDR3 length: 13; J gene: TRBJ1-3; CDR3 protein: ASFPTTAFGNTIY
V gene: TRBV30; CDR3 length: 11; J gene: TRBJ1-2; CDR3 protein: AWDSRGTNGYT
V gene: TRBV9; CDR3 length: 13; J gene: TRBJ1-3; CDR3 protein: ASSDRAVAGNTIY
V gene: TRBV6-6; CDR3 length: 12; J gene: TRBJ2-7; CDR3 protein: ASSLESLDLEQY
V gene: TRBV10-2; CDR3 length: 11; J gene: TRBJ1-1; CDR3 protein: ASSEDSNTEAF
V gene: TRBV4-2; CDR3 length: 13; J gene: TRBJ1-5; CDR3 protein: ASSREQGSNQPQH
V gene: TRBV30; CDR3 length: 12; J gene: TRBJ2-7; CDR3 protein: AWEDRRLPYEQY
V gene: TRBV7-9; CDR3 length: 14; J gene: TRBJ2-7; CDR3 protein: ASTSLIAQGAYEQY
V gene: TRBV19; CDR3 length: 14; J gene: TRBJ2-7; CDR3 protein: ASSIGFGQGVYEQY
V gene: TRBV7-2; CDR3 length: 16; J gene: TRBJ1-5; CDR3 protein: ASSSGQGGSNSNQPQH
V gene: TRBV11-3; CDR3 length: 10; J gene: TRBJ2-1; CDR3 protein: ASGTTVNEQF
V gene: TRBV11-1; CDR3 length: 14; J gene: TRBJ1-1; CDR3 protein: ASSLDLGQGNTEAF
V gene: TRBV19; CDR3 length: 10; J gene: TRBJ1-2; CDR3 protein: ASSTDKPGYT
V gene: TRBV11-3; CDR3 length: 11; J gene: TRBJ1-2; CDR3 protein: ASSRGTGEGYT
V gene: TRBV4-2; CDR3 length: 14; J gene: TRBJ2-2; CDR3 protein: ASSQRSGSNTGELF